The next 27 T cell receptor beta chains were all read from a single sample in a study of blood T cell repertoires in COVID-19. Some clones are missing from TCRdb's copy, which holds only in-frame ones; the method was immunoSEQ multiplex PCR. Of some 150,000 clones in the sample, around 83% were seen once. Sequenced sample: peripheral blood. Source of these receptors: a human donor in a cohort sampled during active COVID-19.

V usage is TRBV6-5 and J usage is TRBJ1-2; D is perhaps TRBD1 (6 bases). Trimming shortened V by 7 bases and J by 2 bases, and 11 bases separated the two germline ends. The CDR3 is 13 amino acids. The germline gives CDR1 MNHEY, CDR2 SVGAGI. The CDR3 DNA reads as TGTGCCAGCAAGGACAGTTGGAACTATGGCTACACCTTC. Encoded protein: CASKDSWNYGYTF.

The chain combines TRBV19 with TRBJ1-5; 8 bases map to TRBD1. Germline CDR1 is LNHDA and CDR2 is SQIVND (reference sequence). The CDR3 sequence is 17 residues long. V was pared by 3 bases and J by 0 bases, with 7 bases of the junction left unmatched. This CDR3 reads CASSIYQGAISNQPQHF. The CDR3 DNA reads TGTGCCAGTAGTATTTATCAGGGGGCCATTAGCAATCAGCCCCAGCATTTT.

The chain links TRBV6-6 to TRBJ1-2; TRBD1 aligns across 8 bases. The J segment lost 8 bases and the V segment lost 4 bases, leaving 9 bases of the junction unmatched. This CDR3 is built from 14 residues. From germline, CDR1 is MNHNY and CDR2 SVGAGI (reference sequence). For the CDR3, the DNA is TGTGCCAGCAGTTTGCGACAGGGGATCGACGGCTACACCTTC. This sequence encodes CASSLRQGIDGYTF.

The V and J genes are TRBV11-3 and TRBJ2-2; D might be TRBD2 (6 bases). Per germline, CDR1 SGHNT and CDR2 YENEEA. The CDR3 runs 15 residues. Trimming stripped 5 bases from V and 7 bases from J, with 17 bases between. The chain's CDR3 is CASSLVTGVGGELFF. Here the CDR3 DNA reads TGTGCCAGCAGCCTAGTGACGGGAGTGGGCGGGGAGCTGTTTTTT. Supplemented by reference TRBV11-3 and TRBJ2-2, the full variable domain reads EAGVVQSPRYKIIEKKQPVAFWCNPISGHNTLYWYLQNLGQGPELLIRYENEEAVDDSQLPKDRFSAERLKGVDSTLKIQPAELGDSAVYLCASSLVTGVGGELFFGEGSRLTVL.

The chain is built from TRBV11-3 and TRBJ2-1; 10 bases align to TRBD2. V shed 5 bases and J 9 bases; nucleotides not matched to a gene: 4. Germline assignment: CDR1 SGHNT and CDR2 YENEEA. The CDR3 spans 13 residues. The CDR3 is CASSTLAGGEQFF. The CDR3 bases are TGTGCCAGCAGCACCTTAGCGGGAGGTGAGCAGTTCTTC.

This chain connects TRBV19 to TRBJ2-3; D is possibly TRBD1 (6 bases). The V gene's germline CDR1 is LNHDA and CDR2 SQIVND (reference sequence). V lost 5 bases and J 1 base, leaving 13 bases between the germline ends. The CDR3 totals 15 residues. The CDR3 nucleotides read TGTGCCAGTAGTCGGGACACGGGTCGCACAGATACGCAGTATTTT. Protein product: CASSRDTGRTDTQYF.

The genes are TRBV10-3 and TRBJ2-7; 10 nucleotides align to TRBD2. J lost 3 bases, V lost 5 bases, and 4 bases had no gene match. CDR3 length: 14 residues. Germline V gene data show CDR1 as ENHRY and CDR2 as SYGVKD. CDR3 residues: CAISLRTSGYEQYF. The CDR3 DNA sequence: TGTGCCATCAGTTTGCGGACTAGCGGCTACGAGCAGTACTTC.

This chain links TRBV11-3 with TRBJ2-2; D perhaps matches TRBD1 (6 bases). Per the germline V gene, CDR1 is SGHNT and CDR2 is YENEEA. This CDR3 region has 14 residues. The V end was cut by 5 bases, the J end by 3 bases, with 10 bases between. This CDR3 reads CASSPGHDTGELFF. DNA for the CDR3: TGTGCCAGCAGCCCGGGACATGACACCGGGGAGCTGTTTTTT.

This chain connects TRBV5-5 to TRBJ1-2, with a tentative D call TRBD1 (6 bases). This CDR3 has 13 residues. CDR1 and CDR2 (germline): SGHKS, YYEKEE (reference sequence). V was trimmed by 3 bases and J by 9 bases, leaving 15 bases between them. The CDR3, as DNA: TGTGCCAGCAGCTCACAGGGAAAGAATAGCTACACCTTC. It is translated as CASSSQGKNSYTF.

V usage is TRBV12-3 or TRBV12-4 and J usage is TRBJ2-4; D unresolved. This CDR3 region has 12 residues. V was trimmed by 3 bases and J by 11 bases, leaving 11 bases between them. This CDR3 reads CASSLAGPLQYF. CDR3 sequence (DNA): TGTGCCAGCAGTTTGGCTGGGCCCCTTCAGTACTTC.

This chain uses TRBV7-8 with TRBJ1-2; no clear D. V was clipped by 1 base and J by 3 bases, with 9 bases between them. The CDR3 runs 14 residues. The V gene's germline CDR1 is SGHVS and CDR2 FQNEAQ. The CDR3 sequence: CASSLVREYYGYTF. CDR3 DNA: TGTGCCAGCAGCTTAGTACGGGAATACTATGGCTACACCTTC.

This rearrangement joins TRBV18 to TRBJ1-5; D perhaps matches TRBD1 (5 bases). In germline, CDR1 is KGHSH, CDR2 LQKENI. The CDR3 spans 14 residues. V shed 0 bases and J shed 9 bases, with 12 bases lying between them. This CDR3 reads CASSPPGGEGPQHF. As DNA, the CDR3 is TGTGCCAGCTCACCACCGGGGGGGGAGGGGCCCCAGCATTTT.

This sequence joins TRBV5-1 and TRBJ1-2, with TRBD1 matching over 9 bases. The CDR3 is 12 amino acids. The trim removed 4 bases at V and 6 bases at J, leaving 1 base unmatched. CDR1 is SGHRS, CDR2 YFSETQ, per germline. CDR3: CASSRTGDGYTF. The CDR3 DNA reads as TGCGCCAGCAGCCGGACAGGGGATGGCTACACCTTC.

The V gene is TRBV30, the J gene TRBJ2-6; perhaps TRBD2 as D (6 bases). Between the trimmed V and J ends, which lost 2 bases and 4 bases, there was a span of 9 bases. CDR1 is GTSNPN, CDR2 SVGIG, per germline (reference sequence). There are 14 residues in the CDR3. In DNA, the CDR3 is TGTGCCTGGAGTCGGGGGACCGGGGCCAACGTCCTGACTTTC. It is translated as CAWSRGTGANVLTF.

The chain joins TRBV28 to TRBJ2-6; TRBD2 matches 9 bases. CDR1 and CDR2 (germline): MDHEN, SYDVKM. V lost 6 bases to trimming and J lost 4 bases; unmatched junction nucleotides: 7. This CDR3 has 16 amino acids. CDR3 nucleotide sequence: TGTGCCAGCAGCGGACCTAGCGGGACCGGGGCCAACGTCCTGACTTTC. It translates to CASSGPSGTGANVLTF.

The CDR3 sequence is CASSISARESYNEQFF. The CDR3 region has the DNA TGTGCCAGTAGTATCTCAGCACGGGAGTCCTACAATGAGCAGTTCTTC. The rearrangement links TRBV19 to TRBJ2-1; TRBD2 is a possible D gene (6 bases). Trimming took off 3 bases at V and 1 base at J, with 13 bases between the two ends. The CDR3 extends over 16 amino acids. Per the germline V gene, CDR1 is LNHDA and CDR2 is SQIVND (reference sequence).

The chain recombines TRBV7-9 with TRBJ2-3; unclear D gene. V lost 5 bases and J lost 2, with 14 bases in between. This CDR3 is built from 15 residues. The V gene's germline CDR1 is SEHNR and CDR2 FQNEAQ (reference sequence). CDR3 bases: TGTGCCAGCAGCCCCCGCTTCCAGGCCACAGATACGCAGTATTTT. It translates to CASSPRFQATDTQYF.

This clone was seen once. V and J are TRBV7-3 and TRBJ1-1; D call uncertain. From germline, CDR1 is SGHTA and CDR2 FQGTGA. The CDR3 totals 13 residues. V lost 4 bases, J lost 0 bases, and 6 bases lay in between. The CDR3 nucleotides read TGTGCCAGCAGCTCCGAGGTGAACACTGAAGCTTTCTTT. Amino acids: CASSSEVNTEAFF.

This clone was detected only once. The gene calls are TRBV29-1 and TRBJ2-3; no clear D gene. Germline CDR1 reads SQVTM; CDR2 reads ANQGSEA. The CDR3 has 11 residues. V lost 6 bases, J lost 8 bases, and 12 bases lay in between. The CDR3 protein is CSVKPRGTQYF. In nucleotides, the CDR3 is TGCAGCGTCAAACCACGAGGTACGCAGTATTTT.

V is TRBV5-1 and J is TRBJ2-1; 9 bases align to TRBD1. J gave up 9 bases and V 4 bases, and 17 bases lay outside the gene matches. The CDR3 spans 17 residues. Per the germline V gene, CDR1 is SGHRS and CDR2 is YFSETQ. CDR3 protein: CASSRTLTGTGRTEQFF. In nucleotides, the CDR3 is TGCGCCAGCAGCAGGACCCTCACCGGGACAGGGCGAACTGAGCAGTTCTTC. Variable domain in full (rest from reference TRBV5-1 and TRBJ2-1): KAGVTQTPRYLIKTRGQQVTLSCSPISGHRSVSWYQQTPGQGLQFLFEYFSETQRNKGNFPGRFSGRQFSNSRSEMNVSTLELGDSALYLCASSRTLTGTGRTEQFFGPGTRLTVL.

This chain joins TRBV28 and TRBJ1-2; D perhaps matches TRBD1 (6 bases). The germline V gene has CDR1 MDHEN and CDR2 SYDVKM. V was clipped by 7 bases and J by 8 bases, with 14 bases between them. The CDR3 totals 12 residues. CDR3 amino acids: CASKGAGDGYTF. Here the CDR3 DNA reads TGTGCCAGCAAGGGAGCAGGGGACGGCTACACCTTC.

The chain links TRBV7-2 to TRBJ1-2, with D possibly being TRBD1 (5 bases). The CDR3 sequence is 15 residues long. The germline gives CDR1 SGHTA, CDR2 FQGNSA. Trimming took off 1 base at V and 5 bases at J, with 14 bases between the two ends. In nucleotides, the CDR3 is TGTGCCAGCAGCTTAGAAGTCCAGGGTTCATATGGCTACACCTTC. Its protein is CASSLEVQGSYGYTF.

The V call is TRBV25-1, the J call TRBJ2-1; TRBD2 might be the D (6 bases). The germline V gene has CDR1 MGHDK and CDR2 SYGVNS. The V end lost 1 base, the J end lost 14 bases, and 15 bases lay between the germline ends. The length of the CDR3 is 13 residues. The CDR3 bases are TGTGCCAGCAGTGAATTTTCGGGACTCAAGGAGTTCTTC. Amino acid sequence: CASSEFSGLKEFF.

This sequence joins TRBV27 and TRBJ1-6; D unclear. V dropped 5 bases and J dropped 7 bases, with 9 bases sitting between them. CDR1 is MNHEY, CDR2 SMNVEV, per germline (reference sequence). CDR3 size: 13 residues. The CDR3: CASSPTVNSPLHF. CDR3 DNA: TGTGCCAGCAGTCCAACGGTCAATTCACCCCTCCACTTT.

The chain carries TRBV7-6 and TRBJ1-2; D perhaps matches TRBD1 (5 bases). Looked up from germline, CDR1 is SGHVS and CDR2 is FNYEAQ. CDR3 length equals 12 residues. V gave up 5 bases and J gave up 14 bases, with 18 bases separating them. The CDR3 region has the DNA TGTGCCAGCAGCCCTCAAACGGGACTGCAAACCTTC. The encoded protein is CASSPQTGLQTF.

The chain links TRBV7-2 to TRBJ1-1; 11 nucleotides match TRBD1. The CDR3 contains 14 residues. The V segment lost 3 bases and the J segment 5 bases; nucleotides outside the gene matches: 2. Germline-derived CDR1 and CDR2 are SGHTA and FQGNSA. This CDR3 is CASSFGTGGTEAFF. The CDR3 DNA reads TGTGCCAGCAGCTTTGGGACAGGGGGAACTGAAGCTTTCTTT.

This chain uses TRBV6-1 with TRBJ1-2, with 10 bases lining up with TRBD1. Trimming at V came to 0 bases and at J to 2 bases, leaving 3 bases not matched to a gene. In germline, CDR1 is MNHNS, CDR2 SASEGT. This CDR3 contains 16 residues. DNA for the CDR3: TGTGCCAGCAGTGAAGCTTTGACAGGGGGCAACTATGGCTACACCTTC. This gives the protein CASSEALTGGNYGYTF.